A single T cell receptor (beta chain) is shown here with its context. The antigen it binds to is not known. The input lacks base qualities; no much larger clone sits a single base away. Each collaborating institution followed its own protocols to collect whole blood in K2EDTA tubes. For TCRbeta analysis, collaborators shipped samples as frozen whole blood, isolated PBMCs, or DNA extracted from either of those sample types. Ends trimmed: V by 2 bases, J by 0 bases; bases unmatched to a gene: 5. Reading from cysteine to phenylalanine, the CDR3 counts 15 amino acids. Only the CDR3 DNA is retained, 45 bases long and in frame from the first base. From a lookup of the germline V gene (reference sequence), CDR1 and CDR2 are SGHKS and YYEKEE. The immunoSEQ Assay, a bias-controlled multiplex PCR, was used to amplify TCRbeta CDR3 regions from genomic DNA. On the authors' methods: The number of nucleated cells in each sample was estimated from the amplification of reference gene primers within the assay. To quantify the absolute abundance of each unique TCRbeta CDR3 rearrangement, sequence reads were collapsed and filtered. For each sample, productive Simpson clonality was calculated as the square root of Simpson's diversity index across productive rearrangements. Entries here come from immuneACCESS through TCRdb and include only in-frame sequences with V and J called. Some clones fail to appear in such tables; in the studies checked, an unresolved V gene covers under half of the shortfall, and the cause of the remainder is unknown. V and J calls and clone size are those listed in that table; D and trimming were worked out from the DNA. This sample has some 200,000 clones in its table, and about 80% of those were observed once. About 2.3% of the sample rests with the top ten.

The record originates from a study of blood T cell repertoires in COVID-19 (TCRdb year 2020). Concerning the study at large: Samples covering the acute and convalescent phases of COVID-19 were provided by collaborators in the United States, Italy and Spain. The material from the prospective study consisted of cDNA or gDNA derived from T cells, B-cell-depleted T cells, or PBMCs. The dataset comprised deeply sampled blood TCRbeta repertoires from subjects exposed to, actively infected with, or recovered from COVID-19. The repertoires were released in a freely available public database intended as a resource for research on the immune response to SARS-CoV-2. Samples came from the ongoing ImmuneRACE study (first 160 participants) plus 1,254 subjects from 6 global collaborators. A de-identified subject ID, COVID-19 status, age in years and sex were almost always included in the sample metadata. Where available, HLA class I and class II types were taken from metadata supplied by the sample provider and were not determined by assay-based typing. Beyond this particular receptor, the publication reports: Clinical and demographic metadata were provided uncurated, with the amount varying by source and participant.

This clonotype was sampled from a woman aged 60-70 years with acute or convalescent COVID-19. The sample was peripheral blood. Recombination linked TRBV5-5 to TRBJ2-7, with 7 bases aligning to TRBD1. The CDR3 region reads CASSFRQGISYEQYF. The sequenced DNA is TGTGCCAGCAGCTTCCGACAGGGTATCTCCTACGAGCAGTACTTC. The variable domain in full, with residues beyond the CDR3 obtained from the reference TRBV5-5 and TRBJ2-7 genes, is DAGVTQSPTHLIKTRGQQVTLRCSPISGHKSVSWYQQVLGQGPQFIFQYYEKEERGRGNFPDRFSARQFPNYSSELNVNALLLGDSALYLCASSFRQGISYEQYFGPGTRLTVT.